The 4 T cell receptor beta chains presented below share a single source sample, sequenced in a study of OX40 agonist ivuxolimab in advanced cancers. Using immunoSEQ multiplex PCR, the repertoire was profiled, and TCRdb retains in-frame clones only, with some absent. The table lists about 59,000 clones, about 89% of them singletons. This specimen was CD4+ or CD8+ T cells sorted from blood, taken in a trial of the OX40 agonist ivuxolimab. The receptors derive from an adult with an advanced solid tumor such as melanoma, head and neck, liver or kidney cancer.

CDR3 residues: CASSWVQGSDTGELFF. CDR3 coding DNA: TGCGCCAGCAGCTGGGTACAGGGATCGGACACCGGGGAGCTGTTTTTT. The chain combines TRBV5-1 with TRBJ2-2, with D maybe TRBD1 (6 bases). Germline lookup yields CDR1 SGHRS and CDR2 YFSETQ. The CDR3 runs 16 residues. V was cut by 3 bases and J by 3 bases, with 15 bases left in between.

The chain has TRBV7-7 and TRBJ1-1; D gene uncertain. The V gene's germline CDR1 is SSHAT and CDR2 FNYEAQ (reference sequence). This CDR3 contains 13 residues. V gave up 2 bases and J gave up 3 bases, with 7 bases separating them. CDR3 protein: CASSLSQDTEAFF. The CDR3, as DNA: TGTGCCAGCAGCTTAAGTCAGGACACTGAAGCTTTCTTT.

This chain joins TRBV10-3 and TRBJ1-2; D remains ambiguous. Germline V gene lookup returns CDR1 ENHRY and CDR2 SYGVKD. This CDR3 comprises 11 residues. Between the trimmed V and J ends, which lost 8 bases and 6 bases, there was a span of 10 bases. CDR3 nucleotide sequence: TGTGCCATCGGGAGTGGCGATGGCTACACCTTC. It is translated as CAIGSGDGYTF.

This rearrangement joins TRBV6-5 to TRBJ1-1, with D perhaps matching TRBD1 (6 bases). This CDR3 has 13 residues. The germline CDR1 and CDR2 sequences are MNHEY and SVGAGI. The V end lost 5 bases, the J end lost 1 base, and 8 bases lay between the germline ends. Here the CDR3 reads CASSARGNTEAFF. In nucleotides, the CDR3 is TGTGCCAGCAGTGCCAGGGGGAACACTGAAGCTTTCTTT.